These 30 T cell receptor beta chains were all obtained from the same sample, sequenced in a study of CXCR3-negative and CXCR3-positive naive CD8 T cells. UMI-labeled 5' RACE yielded the TRB cDNA libraries. TCRdb reanalyzed the 5' RACE reads, giving one entry per CDR3 protein sequence and no DNA. This sample's table has 45,000 or so distinct CDR3 sequences. Sequenced material: memory CD8+ T cells from blood. These receptors were obtained from a human donor in good health. Some clones in this sample may be carry-over from other donors' samples.

The chain couples TRBV27 to TRBJ2-5; TCRdb names TRBD2, which stays unverified in the absence of DNA. The CDR3 contains 15 residues. Per germline, CDR1 MNHEY and CDR2 SMNVEV (reference sequence). The CDR3: CASSAGTSPQETQYF.

The chain carries TRBV7-9 and TRBJ2-2. Germline assignment: CDR1 SEHNR and CDR2 FQNEAQ (reference sequence). There are 17 residues in the CDR3. The CDR3 sequence: CASSSTDWNENTGELFF.

The chain joins TRBV4-3 to TRBJ2-2; TCRdb designates TRBD1, a call that cannot be tested without DNA. From germline, CDR1 is LGHNA and CDR2 YSLEER. The CDR3 is 16 residues long. CDR3 amino acids: CASSQDGAGTAGELFF.

The chain combines TRBV6-2 or TRBV6-3 with TRBJ2-7; the TCRdb D gene call, TRBD1, has no DNA to confirm it. The length of the CDR3 is 13 residues. Germline CDR1 reads MNHEY; CDR2 reads SVGEGT. CDR3 region: CANAGTGTYEQYF.

The V gene is TRBV5-1, the J gene TRBJ1-1; TCRdb proposes TRBD1, but this gene call is untestable without DNA. The CDR3 is 15 amino acids. Germline-derived CDR1 and CDR2 are SGHRS and YFSETQ. CDR3 protein: CASTTGDIGGTEAFF. Supplemented by reference TRBV5-1 and TRBJ1-1, the full variable domain reads KAGVTQTPRYLIKTRGQQVTLSCSPISGHRSVSWYQQTPGQGLQFLFEYFSETQRNKGNFPGRFSGRQFSNSRSEMNVSTLELGDSALYLCASTTGDIGGTEAFFGQGTRLTVV.

The gene calls are TRBV5-1 and TRBJ2-7. CDR3 length equals 12 residues. Looked up from germline, CDR1 is SGHRS and CDR2 is YFSETQ. The CDR3 region is CASGASSYEQYF. The variable domain in full, completed from reference TRBV5-1 and TRBJ2-7, reads KAGVTQTPRYLIKTRGQQVTLSCSPISGHRSVSWYQQTPGQGLQFLFEYFSETQRNKGNFPGRFSGRQFSNSRSEMNVSTLELGDSALYLCASGASSYEQYFGPGTRLTVT.

CDR3 residues: CSVSGTGELFF. The rearrangement links TRBV29-1 to TRBJ2-2. Germline loops: CDR1 SQVTM, CDR2 ANQGSEA. The CDR3 loop spans 11 amino acids.

The genes are TRBV7-6 and TRBJ2-4; TCRdb outputs TRBD2, but without DNA this stays unchecked. This CDR3 has 14 residues. Germline-derived CDR1 and CDR2 are SGHVS and FNYEAQ. CDR3 amino acids: CASSSSFGENIQYF.

The chain combines TRBV5-1 with TRBJ2-7; TCRdb lists TRBD1, though no DNA is available to test this call. This CDR3 is built from 16 residues. CDR1 is SGHRS and CDR2 is YFSETQ in the germline V gene. CDR3 loop: CASRPEGGSDSYEQYF.

The V and J genes are TRBV28 and TRBJ2-1; lacking DNA, the TRBD2 call made by TCRdb goes unchecked. This CDR3 comprises 15 residues. The germline V gene has CDR1 MDHEN and CDR2 SYDVKM. The CDR3 protein is CASSPGTSSYNEQFF.

This sequence joins TRBV7-9 and TRBJ1-2; TCRdb gives TRBD1 as the D gene, but with no DNA this cannot be confirmed. The germline V gene has CDR1 SEHNR and CDR2 FQNEAQ (reference sequence). The CDR3 is 14 amino acids. CDR3 sequence: CASSSRTVNYGYTF.

The rearrangement links TRBV2 to TRBJ2-5; there is no DNA to check the TCRdb D call of TRBD1. Per the germline V gene, CDR1 is SNHLY and CDR2 is FYNNEI. The length of the CDR3 is 14 residues. CDR3 amino acids: CASRWGTEQETQYF.

V gene TRBV6-6 combines with J gene TRBJ2-5; the TCRdb call, TRBD2, lacks DNA for checking. CDR1 is MNHNY and CDR2 is SVGAGI in the germline V gene (reference sequence). The CDR3 spans 15 residues. CDR3 loop: CASSYSGGSQETQYF.

The CDR3 sequence is CSVEDVGQGSYNEQFF. The chain has TRBV29-1 and TRBJ2-1; the TRBD1 assignment by TCRdb is unverifiable without DNA. The CDR3 extends over 16 amino acids. Germline V gene data show CDR1 as SQVTM and CDR2 as ANQGSEA.

This chain links TRBV7-9 with TRBJ1-1; TCRdb proposes TRBD1, but this gene call is untestable without DNA. CDR3 length: 13 residues. CDR1 SEHNR and CDR2 FQNEAQ come from the germline V gene (reference sequence). This CDR3 is CASSPTGDTEAFF.

This chain links TRBV2 with TRBJ1-2; as DNA is missing, the TRBD1 call by TCRdb cannot be tested. This CDR3 comprises 14 residues. In germline, CDR1 is SNHLY, CDR2 FYNNEI. The CDR3 protein is CASTDLSANYGYTF.

The chain is built from TRBV4-2 and TRBJ2-6; TCRdb reports TRBD1, a call that lacks DNA to check it against. This CDR3 contains 14 residues. The germline gives CDR1 LGHNA, CDR2 YNFKEQ. The CDR3 sequence is CASSQGAGANVLTF.

V and J are TRBV20-1 and TRBJ2-1; the D call from TCRdb, TRBD2, cannot be confirmed without DNA. Germline CDR1 is DFQATT and CDR2 is SNEGSKA (reference sequence). There are 15 residues in the CDR3. CDR3 sequence reads: CSARVASGRVAEQFF.

The CDR3 is CASSLYIQGDSTDTQYF. This rearrangement joins TRBV28 to TRBJ2-3; the D gene TCRdb calls, TRBD1, cannot be checked with no DNA. This CDR3 is 17 amino acids long. Germline-derived CDR1 and CDR2 are MDHEN and SYDVKM.

V gene TRBV19 combines with J gene TRBJ1-1; TCRdb returns TRBD1, unconfirmable since there is no DNA. Looked up from germline, CDR1 is LNHDA and CDR2 is SQIVND (reference sequence). The CDR3 runs to 12 residues. The CDR3 is CASHLGGTEAFF.

CDR3 region: CASAQPAGLNSYEQYF. V gene TRBV7-9 combines with J gene TRBJ2-7; the D gene TCRdb calls, TRBD2, cannot be checked with no DNA. Germline values: CDR1 SEHNR, CDR2 FQNEAQ (reference sequence). The CDR3 contains 16 residues.

This chain connects TRBV29-1 to TRBJ2-1; the TCRdb call, TRBD2, lacks DNA for checking. The germline V gene encodes CDR1 SQVTM and CDR2 ANQGSEA. The CDR3 loop spans 13 amino acids. CDR3 loop: CSVERGPSFEQFF.

The rearrangement links TRBV7-9 to TRBJ2-3; the TCRdb call, TRBD1, lacks DNA for checking. The CDR3 spans 13 residues. In germline, CDR1 is SEHNR, CDR2 FQNEAQ (reference sequence). The CDR3 loop is CASRTGGTDTQYF.

The chain combines TRBV29-1 with TRBJ2-7. Germline-derived CDR1 and CDR2 are SQVTM and ANQGSEA. The CDR3 spans 12 residues. The CDR3 sequence is CSGIGLSYEQYF.

The rearrangement joins TRBV5-5 to TRBJ2-3; TCRdb gives TRBD1 as the D gene, but with no DNA this cannot be confirmed. The CDR3 runs 15 residues. Germline V gene data show CDR1 as SGHKS and CDR2 as YYEKEE (reference sequence). The CDR3 protein is CASSFRRGPPDTQYF. Full variable domain (rest looked up from reference TRBV5-5 and TRBJ2-3): DAGVTQSPTHLIKTRGQQVTLRCSPISGHKSVSWYQQVLGQGPQFIFQYYEKEERGRGNFPDRFSARQFPNYSSELNVNALLLGDSALYLCASSFRRGPPDTQYFGPGTRLTVL.

The chain recombines TRBV28 with TRBJ2-5; TCRdb returns TRBD2, unconfirmable since there is no DNA. The germline V gene has CDR1 MDHEN and CDR2 SYDVKM. The CDR3 is 17 residues long. The CDR3 is CASSLWASGGSQETQYF.

The chain recombines TRBV19 with TRBJ2-5; there is no DNA to check the TCRdb D call of TRBD1. This CDR3 has 14 residues. Germline V lookup: CDR1 LNHDA, CDR2 SQIVND (reference sequence). CDR3 protein: CASSPSPAGETQYF.

The chain has TRBV4-1 and TRBJ1-1; TCRdb picks TRBD1, but there is no DNA to check that call. This CDR3 contains 13 residues. CDR1 and CDR2 from the germline V gene are MGHRA and YSYEKL. CDR3: CASSLLQGSEAFF.

V and J are TRBV6-6 and TRBJ2-5. In germline, CDR1 is MNHNY, CDR2 SVGAGI (reference sequence). CDR3 length: 15 residues. The chain's CDR3 is CASSYSEVGQETQYF.

The gene calls are TRBV15 and TRBJ2-1; TCRdb's assignment of TRBD2 cannot be checked, as there is no DNA. This CDR3 contains 17 residues. In germline, CDR1 is LNHNV, CDR2 YYDKDF (reference sequence). CDR3 sequence reads: CATSRGVRVDSYNEQFF.